These T cell receptor beta chains were read from a single sample in a study of T cells in Graves' hyperthyroidism and ophthalmopathy. TCRdb called the multiplex PCR reads again in MiXCR, with one record for every CDR3 protein. The sample has 96,000 or so distinct CDR3 sequences; under 65% are singletons. The sequenced sample consisted of blood. These receptors originate from a woman aged 40 to 49 with Graves' hyperthyroidism. The CDR3 runs from the conserved cysteine through the conserved F or W. The order of the fields is clone size, V gene, CDR3 length, CDR3 protein. Size values are once, few and many counts, or a class for expanded clones, and some rows have none.

clone size: many
V gene: TRBV15
CDR3 length: 15
CDR3 protein: CATSRDGGSTDTQYF

clone size: NA
V gene: TRBV7-2
CDR3 length: 16
CDR3 protein: CASRTAGTGSNTEAFF

clone size: NA
V gene: TRBV29-1
CDR3 length: 14
CDR3 protein: CSVTGTGAYETQYF

clone size: NA
V gene: TRBV25-1
CDR3 length: 12
CDR3 protein: CTIPRGDGTQYF

clone size: many
V gene: TRBV2
CDR3 length: 13
CDR3 protein: CASSEQGLNEQYF

clone size: many
V gene: TRBV29-1
CDR3 length: 13
CDR3 protein: CSVARGGQETQYF

clone size: many
V gene: TRBV4-1
CDR3 length: 13
CDR3 protein: CASSRQGGTEAFF

clone size: NA
V gene: TRBV15
CDR3 length: 16
CDR3 protein: CATSSLGGERTGELFF

clone size: few
V gene: TRBV2
CDR3 length: 15
CDR3 protein: CASRTGTLNHQPQHF

clone size: many
V gene: TRBV3-1
CDR3 length: 15
CDR3 protein: CASSHDGGGNQPQHF

clone size: NA
V gene: TRBV29-1
CDR3 length: 11
CDR3 protein: CSLRSGDGYTF

clone size: NA
V gene: TRBV10-3
CDR3 length: 16
CDR3 protein: CASSRLAGALTDTQYF

clone size: many
V gene: TRBV12-3/TRBV12-4
CDR3 length: 15
CDR3 protein: CASTPLSSDQETQYF

clone size: NA
V gene: TRBV29-1
CDR3 length: 13
CDR3 protein: CSLAVGRGYGYTF

clone size: NA
V gene: TRBV20-1
CDR3 length: 16
CDR3 protein: CSARGDRDFGAGELFF

clone size: few
V gene: TRBV7-8
CDR3 length: 14
CDR3 protein: CASSGLAGTVTQYF

clone size: many
V gene: TRBV29-1
CDR3 length: 12
CDR3 protein: CSAQTGEYGYTF

clone size: NA
V gene: TRBV24-1
CDR3 length: 15
CDR3 protein: CATSAGRPGRTEAFF

clone size: many
V gene: TRBV9
CDR3 length: 13
CDR3 protein: CASSLPPTDTQYF

clone size: NA
V gene: TRBV7-2
CDR3 length: 14
CDR3 protein: CACSFGGKAGELFF

clone size: few
V gene: TRBV15
CDR3 length: 14
CDR3 protein: CATSGWQGGTEAFF

clone size: NA
V gene: TRBV7-9
CDR3 length: 13
CDR3 protein: CASGNTEGFGYTF

clone size: many
V gene: TRBV7-2
CDR3 length: 15
CDR3 protein: CASSRGQGPGEKLFF

clone size: many
V gene: TRBV7-2
CDR3 length: 15
CDR3 protein: CASSRGQAPSYEQYF

clone size: NA
V gene: TRBV11-2
CDR3 length: 18
CDR3 protein: CASSLGSSGRASADTQYF

clone size: NA
V gene: TRBV29-1
CDR3 length: 11
CDR3 protein: CSVERHEKLFF

clone size: once
V gene: TRBV14
CDR3 length: 13
CDR3 protein: CASRDRTFDEQYF

clone size: NA
V gene: TRBV7-3
CDR3 length: 14
CDR3 protein: CASSLTGGGETQYF

clone size: NA
V gene: TRBV29-1
CDR3 length: 15
CDR3 protein: CSVVEGPGAGETQYF

clone size: many
V gene: TRBV28
CDR3 length: 14
CDR3 protein: CASSGTPARETQYF

clone size: NA
V gene: TRBV10-3
CDR3 length: 18
CDR3 protein: CAISASTWTTNYGYTIYF

clone size: NA
V gene: TRBV13
CDR3 length: 18
CDR3 protein: CASSFGRGRAVEGTEAFF

clone size: many
V gene: TRBV20-1
CDR3 length: 12
CDR3 protein: CSATGQGGEQYF

clone size: NA
V gene: TRBV10-3
CDR3 length: 15
CDR3 protein: CAISEVAGVRETQYF

clone size: few
V gene: TRBV7-9
CDR3 length: 15
CDR3 protein: CASSFGGQGVQPQHF

clone size: NA
V gene: TRBV20-1
CDR3 length: 11
CDR3 protein: CSGTTNEKLFF

clone size: NA
V gene: TRBV10-3
CDR3 length: 13
CDR3 protein: CAISERDRRGYTF

clone size: many
V gene: TRBV5-8
CDR3 length: 12
CDR3 protein: CASSQGDWGYTF

clone size: many
V gene: TRBV9
CDR3 length: 12
CDR3 protein: CASSAGQGRYTF

clone size: few
V gene: TRBV6-5
CDR3 length: 13
CDR3 protein: CASRTVYGYTIYF

clone size: NA
V gene: TRBV12-3/TRBV12-4
CDR3 length: 13
CDR3 protein: CASSWTGTNVLTF

clone size: many
V gene: TRBV18
CDR3 length: 13
CDR3 protein: CASSPGLNQPQHF

clone size: NA
V gene: TRBV2
CDR3 length: 13
CDR3 protein: CASTLDRGYGYTF